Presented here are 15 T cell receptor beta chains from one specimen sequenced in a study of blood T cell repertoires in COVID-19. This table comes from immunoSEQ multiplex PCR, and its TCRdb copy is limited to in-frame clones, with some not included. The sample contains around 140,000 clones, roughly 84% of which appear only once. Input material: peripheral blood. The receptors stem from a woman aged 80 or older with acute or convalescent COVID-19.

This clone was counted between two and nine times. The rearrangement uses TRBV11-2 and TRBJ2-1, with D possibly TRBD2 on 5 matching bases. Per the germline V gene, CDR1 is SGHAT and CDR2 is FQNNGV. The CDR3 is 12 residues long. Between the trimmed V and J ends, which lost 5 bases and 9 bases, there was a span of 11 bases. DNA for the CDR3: TGTGCCAGCAGCCGCCCGGGGTTTGAGCAGTTCTTC. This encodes CASSRPGFEQFF.

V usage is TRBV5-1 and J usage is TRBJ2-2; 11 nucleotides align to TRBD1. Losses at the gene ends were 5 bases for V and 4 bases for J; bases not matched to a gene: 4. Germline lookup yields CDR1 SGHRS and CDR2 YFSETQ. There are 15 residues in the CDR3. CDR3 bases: TGCGCCAGCAGGACCGGGACAGGGGGCACCGGGGAGCTGTTTTTT. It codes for CASRTGTGGTGELFF.

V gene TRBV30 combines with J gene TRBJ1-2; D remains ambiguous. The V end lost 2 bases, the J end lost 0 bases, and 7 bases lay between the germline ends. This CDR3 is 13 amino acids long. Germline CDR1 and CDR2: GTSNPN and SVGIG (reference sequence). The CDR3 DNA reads TGTGCCTGGAGTTATACAGCTAACTATGGCTACACCTTC. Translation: CAWSYTANYGYTF.

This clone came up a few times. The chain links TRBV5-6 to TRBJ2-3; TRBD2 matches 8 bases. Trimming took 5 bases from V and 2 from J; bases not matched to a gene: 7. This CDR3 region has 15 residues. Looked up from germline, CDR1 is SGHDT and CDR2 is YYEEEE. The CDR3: CASRGGLGYTDTQYF. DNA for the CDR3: TGTGCCAGCAGGGGGGGACTAGGGTACACAGATACGCAGTATTTT.

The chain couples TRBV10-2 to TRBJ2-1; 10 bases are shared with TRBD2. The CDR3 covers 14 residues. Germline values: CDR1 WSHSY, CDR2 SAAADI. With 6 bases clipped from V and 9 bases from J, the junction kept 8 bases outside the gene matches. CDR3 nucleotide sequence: TGCGCCAGCAGCGTAGCGGGGGGCAAGGGTGAGCAGTTCTTC. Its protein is CASSVAGGKGEQFF.

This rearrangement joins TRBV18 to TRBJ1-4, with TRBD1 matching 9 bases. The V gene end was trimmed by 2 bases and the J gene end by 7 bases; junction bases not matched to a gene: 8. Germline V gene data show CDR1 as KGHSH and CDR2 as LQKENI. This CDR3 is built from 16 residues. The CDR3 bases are TGTGCCAGCTCACCAAGAGGACAGGGGAGGGGTGAAAAACTGTTTTTT. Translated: CASSPRGQGRGEKLFF.

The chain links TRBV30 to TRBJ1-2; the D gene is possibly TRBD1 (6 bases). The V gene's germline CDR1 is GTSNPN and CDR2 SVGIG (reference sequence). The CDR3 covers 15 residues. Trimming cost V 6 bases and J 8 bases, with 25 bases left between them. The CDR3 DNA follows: TGTGCCTGCGCCCCGTTTGGGCAGGGGAGAAACGGCTACACCTTC. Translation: CACAPFGQGRNGYTF.

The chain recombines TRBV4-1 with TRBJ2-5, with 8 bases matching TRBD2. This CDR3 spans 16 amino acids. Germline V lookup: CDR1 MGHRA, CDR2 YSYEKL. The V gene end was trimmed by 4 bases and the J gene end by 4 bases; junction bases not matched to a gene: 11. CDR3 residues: CASSPFGSGEGETQYF. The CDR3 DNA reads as TGCGCCAGCAGCCCTTTTGGTAGCGGGGAGGGAGAGACCCAGTACTTC.

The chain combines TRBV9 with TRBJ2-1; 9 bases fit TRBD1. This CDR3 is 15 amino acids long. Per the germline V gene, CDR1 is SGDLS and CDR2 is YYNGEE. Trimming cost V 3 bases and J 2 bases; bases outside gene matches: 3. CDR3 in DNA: TGTGCCAGCAGCGGCGGGGACAGGGCCTACAATGAGCAGTTCTTC. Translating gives CASSGGDRAYNEQFF.

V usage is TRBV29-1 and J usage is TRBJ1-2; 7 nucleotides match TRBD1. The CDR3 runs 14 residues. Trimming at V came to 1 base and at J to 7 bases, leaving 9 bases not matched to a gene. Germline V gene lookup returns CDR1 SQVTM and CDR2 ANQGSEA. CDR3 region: CSVEVRGQGGGYTF. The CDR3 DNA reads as TGCAGCGTTGAAGTGCGAGGGCAGGGGGGTGGCTACACCTTC.

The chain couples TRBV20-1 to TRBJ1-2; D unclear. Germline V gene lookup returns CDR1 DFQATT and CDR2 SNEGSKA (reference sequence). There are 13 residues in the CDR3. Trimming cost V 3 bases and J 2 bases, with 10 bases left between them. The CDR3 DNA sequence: TGCAGTGCTAGTTCCAGCAGGAACTATGGCTACACCTTC. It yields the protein CSASSSRNYGYTF.

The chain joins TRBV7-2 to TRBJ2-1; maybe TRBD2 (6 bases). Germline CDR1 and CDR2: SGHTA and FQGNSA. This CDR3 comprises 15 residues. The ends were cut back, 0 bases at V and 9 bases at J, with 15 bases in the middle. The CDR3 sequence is CASSLARAGRGEQFF. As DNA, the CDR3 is TGTGCCAGCAGCTTAGCCCGCGCGGGAAGGGGTGAGCAGTTCTTC.

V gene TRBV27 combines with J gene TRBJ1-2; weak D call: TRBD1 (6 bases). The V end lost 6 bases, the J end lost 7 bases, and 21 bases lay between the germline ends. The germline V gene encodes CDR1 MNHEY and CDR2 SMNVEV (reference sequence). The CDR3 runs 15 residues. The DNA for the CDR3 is TGTGCCAGCAGGGGGGCTGGCTCGGGATACGGTGGCTACACCTTC. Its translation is CASRGAGSGYGGYTF.

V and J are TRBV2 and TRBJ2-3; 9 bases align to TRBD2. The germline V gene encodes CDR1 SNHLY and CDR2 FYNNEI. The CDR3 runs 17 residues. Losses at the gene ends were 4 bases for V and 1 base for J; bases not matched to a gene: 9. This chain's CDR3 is CASSGASGGLRTDTQYF. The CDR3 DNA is TGTGCCAGCAGTGGGGCGAGCGGGGGGTTACGCACAGATACGCAGTATTTT.

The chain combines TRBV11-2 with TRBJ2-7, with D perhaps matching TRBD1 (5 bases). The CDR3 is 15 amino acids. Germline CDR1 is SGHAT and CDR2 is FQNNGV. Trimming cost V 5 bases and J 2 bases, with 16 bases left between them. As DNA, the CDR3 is TGTGCCAGCAGCCTAGGGTTGGGGCTCGCCTACGAGCAGTACTTC. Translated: CASSLGLGLAYEQYF.